Listed below are T cell receptor beta chains from one sample, sequenced in a study of shared clonotypes between healthy human individuals. Assay used: immunoSEQ multiplex PCR; TCRdb lists only in-frame clones, some missing. This table has roughly 200,000 clones, approximately 61% appearing once. The sample was memory CD4+ T cells sorted from blood. The source of these receptors is a man aged 25-40 years in good health. Both conserved end residues are part of each CDR3. The D gene is left open where the match is weak. Clone size appears in some rows only: once, few, many, or a class for an expanded clone.

j_call: TRBJ2-2; v_call: TRBV10-3; d_call: TRBD2; clone_size: NA; cdr3_aa: CATGRGGDTGELFF; cdr3_nt: TGTGCCACGGGGCGTGGGGGGGACACCGGGGAGCTGTTTTTT
j_call: TRBJ2-5; v_call: TRBV7-6; d_call: NA; clone_size: NA; cdr3_aa: CASSLGGSVGETQYF; cdr3_nt: TGTGCCAGCAGCTTAGGAGGTTCCGTGGGGGAGACCCAGTACTTC
j_call: TRBJ2-3; v_call: TRBV14; d_call: NA; clone_size: NA; cdr3_aa: CASSDERTGHTDTQYF; cdr3_nt: TGTGCCAGCAGCGACGAAAGGACGGGGCACACAGATACGCAGTATTTT
j_call: TRBJ1-5; v_call: TRBV23-1; d_call: TRBD1; clone_size: NA; cdr3_aa: CASSQSDRGSNQPQHF; cdr3_nt: TGCGCCAGCAGTCAATCGGACAGGGGCAGCAATCAGCCCCAGCATTTT
j_call: TRBJ1-4; v_call: TRBV9; d_call: NA; clone_size: NA; cdr3_aa: CASSVGGRGLGSEKLFF; cdr3_nt: TGTGCCAGCAGCGTAGGTGGCAGGGGTCTTGGTTCTGAAAAACTGTTTTTT
j_call: TRBJ2-7; v_call: TRBV2; d_call: NA; clone_size: NA; cdr3_aa: CASLRQGSYEQYF; cdr3_nt: TGTGCCAGTTTGAGGCAGGGCTCCTACGAGCAGTACTTC
j_call: TRBJ2-7; v_call: TRBV5-6; d_call: TRBD1; clone_size: once; cdr3_aa: CASSLDGQGLYEQYF; cdr3_nt: TGTGCCAGCAGCTTGGATGGACAGGGGCTATACGAGCAGTACTTC
j_call: TRBJ1-2; v_call: TRBV29-1; d_call: NA; clone_size: NA; cdr3_aa: CSVEAPPYGYTF; cdr3_nt: TGCAGCGTTGAAGCTCCACCCTATGGCTACACCTTC
j_call: TRBJ2-1; v_call: TRBV6-5; d_call: TRBD2; clone_size: NA; cdr3_aa: CASSIVAGEYNEQFF; cdr3_nt: TGTGCCAGCAGTATAGTAGCGGGAGAATACAATGAGCAGTTCTTC
j_call: TRBJ2-5; v_call: TRBV5-1; d_call: TRBD1; clone_size: NA; cdr3_aa: CASTSLTGGQETQYF; cdr3_nt: TGCGCCAGCACTTCCCTTACAGGGGGGCAAGAGACCCAGTACTTC
j_call: TRBJ2-7; v_call: TRBV11-2; d_call: TRBD1; clone_size: NA; cdr3_aa: CASSLLRDRGIYEQYF; cdr3_nt: TGTGCCAGCAGCTTACTCCGGGACAGGGGAATTTACGAGCAGTACTTC
j_call: TRBJ1-1; v_call: TRBV7-9; d_call: NA; clone_size: NA; cdr3_aa: CASSTKNTEAFF; cdr3_nt: TGTGCCAGCAGCACCAAGAACACTGAAGCTTTCTTT
j_call: TRBJ2-7; v_call: TRBV30; d_call: NA; clone_size: NA; cdr3_aa: CAWSPPQQGSYEQYF; cdr3_nt: TGTGCCTGGAGTCCACCCCAGCAGGGCTCCTACGAGCAGTACTTC
j_call: TRBJ2-5; v_call: TRBV18; d_call: NA; clone_size: NA; cdr3_aa: CASSPPPRRETQYF; cdr3_nt: TGTGCCAGCTCACCACCCCCCCGCCGAGAGACCCAGTACTTC
j_call: TRBJ1-5; v_call: TRBV7-9; d_call: NA; clone_size: once; cdr3_aa: CASSSKKGNQPQHF; cdr3_nt: TGTGCCAGCAGCTCGAAAAAAGGTAATCAGCCCCAGCATTTT
j_call: TRBJ2-7; v_call: TRBV2; d_call: NA; clone_size: NA; cdr3_aa: CASSEAPSSYEQYF; cdr3_nt: TGTGCCAGCAGTGAAGCGCCTAGCTCCTACGAGCAGTACTTC
j_call: TRBJ1-2; v_call: TRBV5-1; d_call: NA; clone_size: NA; cdr3_aa: CASSGMVGESGGKEHGYTF; cdr3_nt: TGCGCCAGCAGCGGGATGGTCGGCGAGAGCGGCGGAAAGGAACATGGCTACACCTTC
j_call: TRBJ1-1; v_call: TRBV11-2; d_call: NA; clone_size: NA; cdr3_aa: CASRGARTEAFF; cdr3_nt: TGTGCCAGCAGGGGGGCTCGGACTGAAGCTTTCTTT
j_call: TRBJ1-5; v_call: TRBV4-3; d_call: NA; clone_size: NA; cdr3_aa: CASSPHAGYNQPQHF; cdr3_nt: TGCGCCAGCAGCCCCCACGCCGGGTACAATCAGCCCCAGCATTTT
j_call: TRBJ2-1; v_call: TRBV29-1; d_call: NA; clone_size: NA; cdr3_aa: CSVLVKSNEQFF; cdr3_nt: TGCAGCGTTCTAGTTAAGAGCAATGAGCAGTTCTTC
j_call: TRBJ1-5; v_call: TRBV27; d_call: TRBD1; clone_size: NA; cdr3_aa: CASSRQGDRGGQPQHF; cdr3_nt: TGTGCCAGCAGCCGTCAGGGGGACAGGGGTGGTCAGCCCCAGCATTTT
j_call: TRBJ2-5; v_call: TRBV10-3; d_call: NA; clone_size: NA; cdr3_aa: CAIRSGLLGETQYF; cdr3_nt: TGTGCCATCAGAAGCGGGCTGCTAGGAGAGACCCAGTACTTC
j_call: TRBJ2-3; v_call: TRBV25-1; d_call: NA; clone_size: NA; cdr3_aa: CASSVRASTDTQYF; cdr3_nt: TGTGCCAGCAGTGTGCGTGCTAGCACAGATACGCAGTATTTT
j_call: TRBJ2-1; v_call: TRBV5-4; d_call: NA; clone_size: NA; cdr3_aa: CATVAHDNEQFF; cdr3_nt: TGTGCCACGGTAGCCCACGACAATGAGCAGTTCTTC
j_call: TRBJ1-3; v_call: TRBV5-4; d_call: NA; clone_size: NA; cdr3_aa: CASSQGSRSSGNTIYF; cdr3_nt: TGTGCCAGCAGCCAGGGTAGTAGAAGCTCTGGAAACACCATATATTTT
j_call: TRBJ1-1; v_call: TRBV18; d_call: NA; clone_size: NA; cdr3_aa: CASSPRPGGPEAFF; cdr3_nt: TGTGCCAGCTCACCACGTCCCGGGGGTCCTGAAGCTTTCTTT
j_call: TRBJ1-5; v_call: TRBV7-9; d_call: TRBD1; clone_size: once; cdr3_aa: CASSGDRLGQPQHF; cdr3_nt: TGTGCCAGCAGCGGGGACAGGTTAGGTCAGCCCCAGCATTTT
j_call: TRBJ2-1; v_call: TRBV5-1; d_call: TRBD2; clone_size: NA; cdr3_aa: CASSALLAQSSYNEQFF; cdr3_nt: TGCGCCAGCAGCGCCTTACTAGCGCAAAGCTCCTACAATGAGCAGTTCTTC
j_call: TRBJ2-7; v_call: TRBV11-2; d_call: TRBD2; clone_size: NA; cdr3_aa: CASSLSPLAGGLYEQYF; cdr3_nt: TGTGCCAGCAGCTTAAGTCCCTTAGCGGGAGGTCTGTACGAGCAGTACTTC
j_call: TRBJ2-7; v_call: TRBV11-2; d_call: NA; clone_size: NA; cdr3_aa: CASSRSGLSEQYF; cdr3_nt: TGTGCCAGCAGCCGCAGTGGGCTGTCGGAGCAGTACTTC
j_call: TRBJ2-3; v_call: TRBV28; d_call: NA; clone_size: NA; cdr3_aa: CASSGSYRDTVVDTQYF; cdr3_nt: TGTGCCAGCAGTGGAAGTTACCGGGACACAGTGGTGGATACGCAGTATTTT
j_call: TRBJ2-5; v_call: TRBV5-5; d_call: TRBD1; clone_size: NA; cdr3_aa: CASSLGGQGVETQYF; cdr3_nt: TGTGCCAGCAGCCTGGGGGGACAGGGGGTGGAGACCCAGTACTTC
j_call: TRBJ2-7; v_call: TRBV28; d_call: NA; clone_size: few; cdr3_aa: CASSQGSYEQYF; cdr3_nt: TGTGCCAGCAGCCAGGGGTCCTACGAGCAGTACTTC
j_call: TRBJ2-6; v_call: TRBV16; d_call: NA; clone_size: NA; cdr3_aa: CASSQSRLQSGANVLTF; cdr3_nt: TGTGCCAGCAGCCAATCTCGGTTACAATCTGGGGCCAACGTCCTGACTTTC
j_call: TRBJ2-1; v_call: TRBV29-1; d_call: TRBD1; clone_size: few; cdr3_aa: CSVRDRGSYNEQFF; cdr3_nt: TGCAGCGTCCGGGACAGGGGGTCCTACAATGAGCAGTTCTTC
j_call: TRBJ2-7; v_call: TRBV30; d_call: NA; clone_size: NA; cdr3_aa: CAWSALRQLEQYF; cdr3_nt: TGTGCCTGGAGTGCCCTCCGGCAGCTTGAACAGTACTTC
j_call: TRBJ2-7; v_call: TRBV10-3; d_call: TRBD1; clone_size: many; cdr3_aa: CAITETGGYEQYF; cdr3_nt: TGTGCCATCACCGAGACAGGGGGCTACGAGCAGTACTTC
j_call: TRBJ1-4; v_call: TRBV15; d_call: NA; clone_size: once; cdr3_aa: CATSKGQAGEELFF; cdr3_nt: TGTGCCACCAGCAAAGGTCAGGCGGGTGAAGAACTGTTTTTT
j_call: TRBJ1-5; v_call: TRBV2; d_call: NA; clone_size: NA; cdr3_aa: CASSPGIGRQPQHF; cdr3_nt: TGTGCCAGCAGCCCAGGGATAGGTAGGCAGCCCCAGCATTTT
j_call: TRBJ2-3; v_call: TRBV7-2; d_call: TRBD1; clone_size: NA; cdr3_aa: CASSLAVDRVDTQYF; cdr3_nt: TGTGCCAGCAGCTTAGCGGTCGACAGGGTGGATACGCAGTATTTT
j_call: TRBJ1-2; v_call: TRBV18; d_call: TRBD1; clone_size: few; cdr3_aa: CASSGGQPLGYGYTF; cdr3_nt: TGTGCCAGCTCCGGGGGACAGCCCTTAGGCTATGGCTACACCTTC